Given below is one T cell receptor (beta chain) in context. Its antigen is not identified. Unique molecular identifiers were built into the TCR beta cDNA libraries. TCRdb independently ran MiXCR on the PCR reads; one entry per CDR3 protein. This sample has under 900,000 distinct CDR3 sequences, with approximately 57% found just once. This specimen comes from a study of post-analysis software for immune sequencing data. Study at large: Several disease courses (relapsing-remitting, secondary progressive and progressive-relapsing) of multiple sclerosis were included. Regarding the study as a whole: The normalized Chao1 diversity of multiple sclerosis patients was significantly lower than that of controls. TRBV segments more frequent in patients than in controls numbered several and included TRBV5-6, TRBV5-1 and TRBV20-1.

V shed 0 bases and J shed 6 bases, with 17 bases lying between them. This CDR3 is built from 16 residues. CDR1 and CDR2 (germline): SGHRS, YFSETQ. Material for sequencing was blood. This sequence originates from a girl aged 10-17 years with multiple sclerosis. The chain is built from TRBV5-1 and TRBJ2-3; D is perhaps TRBD2 (7 bases). The chain's CDR3 is CASSLALAEGGDTQYF. Here the CDR3 DNA reads TGCGCCAGCAGCTTGGCCCTAGCGGAAGGGGGGGATACGCAGTATTTT.